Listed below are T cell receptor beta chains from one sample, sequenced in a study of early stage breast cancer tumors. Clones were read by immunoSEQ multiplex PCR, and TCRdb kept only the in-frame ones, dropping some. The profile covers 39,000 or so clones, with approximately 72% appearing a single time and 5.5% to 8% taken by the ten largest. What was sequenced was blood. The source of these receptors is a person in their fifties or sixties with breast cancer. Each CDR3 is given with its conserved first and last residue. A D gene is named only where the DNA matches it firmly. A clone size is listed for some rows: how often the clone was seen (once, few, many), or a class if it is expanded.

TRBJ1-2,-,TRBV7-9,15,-,CASSRGEGRTWGYTF,TGTGCCAGCAGCCGCGGGGAGGGGCGGACGTGGGGCTACACCTTC
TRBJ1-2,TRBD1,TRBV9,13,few,CASSERDRDGYTF,TGTGCCAGCAGCGAACGGGACAGAGACGGCTACACCTTC
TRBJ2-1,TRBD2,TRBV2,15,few,CASRVDLAGVNEQFF,TGTGCCAGCAGAGTGGATTTAGCGGGAGTCAATGAGCAGTTCTTC
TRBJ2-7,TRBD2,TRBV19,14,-,CASSLSGSIYEQYF,TGTGCCAGTAGTCTCAGCGGGAGTATATACGAGCAGTACTTC
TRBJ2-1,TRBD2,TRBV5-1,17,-,CASSLGLAGGPDNEQFF,TGCGCCAGCAGCTTGGGACTAGCGGGGGGGCCGGACAATGAGCAGTTCTTC
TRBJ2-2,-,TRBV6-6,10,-,CAIGGGELFF,TGTGCCATCGGGGGCGGGGAGCTGTTTTTT
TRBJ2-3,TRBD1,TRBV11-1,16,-,CASSISGTGYQDTQYF,TGTGCCAGCAGCATATCCGGGACAGGGTATCAAGATACGCAGTATTTT
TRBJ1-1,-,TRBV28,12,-,CASTTGEVEAFF,TGTGCCAGCACCACGGGAGAGGTGGAAGCTTTCTTT
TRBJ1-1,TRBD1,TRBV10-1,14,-,CASSETRTGGSAFF,TGCGCCAGCAGTGAGACCAGGACAGGGGGTTCGGCTTTCTTT
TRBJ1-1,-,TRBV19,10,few,CASRGTEAFF,TGTGCCAGCAGGGGAACTGAAGCTTTCTTT
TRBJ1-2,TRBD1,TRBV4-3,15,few,CASSQQGDHNYGYTF,TGCGCCAGCAGCCAACAGGGGGATCATAACTATGGCTACACCTTC
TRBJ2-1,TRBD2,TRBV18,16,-,CASSPTSALLGNEQFF,TGTGCCAGCTCACCGACTAGCGCCCTTCTGGGGAATGAGCAGTTCTTC
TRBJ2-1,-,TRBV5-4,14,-,CASSYTGTYNEQFF,TGTGCCAGCAGCTATACCGGGACATACAATGAGCAGTTCTTC
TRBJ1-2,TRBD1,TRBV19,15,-,CASSIIGQVNYGYTF,TGTGCCAGTAGTATAATCGGACAGGTTAACTATGGCTACACCTTC
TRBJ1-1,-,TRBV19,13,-,CASSIDRSTEAFF,TGTGCCAGTAGTATAGATAGGAGCACTGAAGCTTTCTTT
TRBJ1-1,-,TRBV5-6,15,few,CASSPWTLGNTEAFF,TGTGCCAGCAGCCCCTGGACATTGGGGAACACTGAAGCTTTCTTT
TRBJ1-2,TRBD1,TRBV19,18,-,CASSMGYRDRGPVYGYTF,TGTGCCAGTAGTATGGGATATAGGGACAGGGGGCCGGTCTATGGCTACACCTTC
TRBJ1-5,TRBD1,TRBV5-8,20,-,CASSLAGTGPNSINNQPQHF,TGTGCCAGCAGCTTGGCCGGGACAGGGCCAAATTCGATAAACAATCAGCCCCAGCATTTT
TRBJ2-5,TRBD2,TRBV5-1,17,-,CASSRETRAGGWETQYF,TGCGCCAGCAGCCGGGAAACGAGAGCGGGAGGGTGGGAGACCCAGTACTTC
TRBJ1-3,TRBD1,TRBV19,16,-,CASSIFGTGFDNTIYF,TGTGCCAGTAGTATCTTCGGGACAGGGTTTGACAACACCATATATTTT
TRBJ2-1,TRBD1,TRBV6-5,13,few,CASTGTAYNEQFF,TGTGCCAGCACCGGGACAGCCTACAATGAGCAGTTCTTC
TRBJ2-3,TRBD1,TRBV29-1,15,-,CSVEGGQISTDTQYF,TGCAGCGTTGAAGGGGGACAGATTAGCACAGATACGCAGTATTTT
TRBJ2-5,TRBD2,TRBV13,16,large,CASSSTSGGAEETQYF,TGTGCCAGCAGCTCGACTAGCGGGGGGGCGGAAGAGACCCAGTACTTC
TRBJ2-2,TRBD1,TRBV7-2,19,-,CASSPRDRGGHSITGELFF,TGTGCCAGCAGCCCTCGGGACAGGGGGGGACACTCTATAACCGGGGAGCTGTTTTTT
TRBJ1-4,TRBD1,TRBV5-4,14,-,CASSGTGRGEKLFF,TGTGCCAGCAGCGGGACAGGCAGGGGTGAAAAACTGTTTTTT
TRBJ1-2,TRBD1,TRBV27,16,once,CASCYLGRGKDYGYTF,TGTGCCAGCTGCTACTTGGGCAGGGGGAAGGACTATGGCTACACCTTC
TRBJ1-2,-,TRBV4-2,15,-,CASSLTGQPNYGYTF,TGTGCCAGCAGCTTGACGGGACAACCGAACTATGGCTACACCTTC
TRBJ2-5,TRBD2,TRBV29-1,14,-,CSVDLAGGGETQYF,TGCAGCGTCGACTTAGCGGGAGGGGGAGAGACCCAGTACTTC
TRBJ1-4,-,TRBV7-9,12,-,CASSLLGEKLFF,TGTGCCAGCAGCCTTCTCGGGGAAAAACTGTTTTTT
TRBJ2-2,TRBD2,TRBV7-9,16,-,CASSPGTSGISGELFF,TGTGCCAGCAGCCCAGGGACTAGCGGGATATCCGGGGAGCTGTTTTTT
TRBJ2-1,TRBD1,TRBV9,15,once,CASSVEGQGPREQFF,TGTGCCAGCAGCGTAGAGGGACAGGGGCCGCGTGAGCAGTTCTTC
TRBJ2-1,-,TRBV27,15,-,CASSFLGAISNEQFF,TGTGCCAGCAGTTTTTTGGGGGCTATATCCAATGAGCAGTTCTTC
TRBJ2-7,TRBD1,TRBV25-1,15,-,CASSGDRGQFYEQYF,TGTGCCAGCAGCGGGGACAGGGGACAATTTTACGAGCAGTACTTC
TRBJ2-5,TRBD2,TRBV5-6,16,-,CASSSTSGGAEETQYF,TGTGCCAGCAGCTCGACTAGCGGGGGGGCGGAAGAGACCCAGTACTTC
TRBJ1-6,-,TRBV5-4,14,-,CASSLAQGGSPLHF,TGTGCCAGCAGCTTGGCTCAGGGTGGTTCACCCCTCCACTTT